Each of the 20 T cell receptor beta chains below was sequenced from the same sample in a study of T cells of healthy individuals. TCRdb itself ran the 5' RACE reads through MiXCR, one entry per CDR3 protein. The repertoire holds some 100,000 distinct CDR3 sequences, approximately 15% seen once, with about 6.2% in the top ten. These receptor sequences come from a human donor in good health.

There are a few counts of this clonotype. The rearrangement links TRBV4-3 to TRBJ2-7, with D uncertain. There are 16 residues in the CDR3. The germline V gene encodes CDR1 LGHNA and CDR2 YSLEER. Trimming removed 0 bases from V and 1 base from J, with 13 bases in between. The CDR3: CASSQDWGTSSYEQYF. The CDR3 DNA follows: TGCGCCAGCAGCCAAGATTGGGGTACCTCTTCCTACGAGCAGTACTTC.

This clonotype was counted between two and nine times. V is TRBV9 and J is TRBJ2-3; no definite D call. The CDR3 runs 14 residues. V gave up 0 bases and J gave up 3 bases, with 8 bases separating them. Germline CDR1 and CDR2: SGDLS and YYNGEE. The CDR3 reads CASSVGARTDTQYF. CDR3 nucleotides: TGTGCCAGCAGCGTAGGAGCTAGAACAGATACGCAGTATTTT.

A few counts support this clonotype. This chain connects TRBV27 to TRBJ1-1; no clear D. Per germline, CDR1 MNHEY and CDR2 SMNVEV (reference sequence). The CDR3 totals 14 residues. The V end lost 2 bases, the J end lost 4 bases, and 11 bases lay between the germline ends. The CDR3 DNA follows: TGTGCCAGCAGTTTAGAGGATACACTCACTGAAGCTTTCTTT. Residues: CASSLEDTLTEAFF.

The J gene is TRBJ1-6, the V gene TRBV7-6; 7 positions match TRBD1. The CDR3 is 14 amino acids. Germline CDR1 SGHVS, CDR2 FNYEAQ. The ends lost 4 bases at V and 9 bases at J; junction bases unmatched: 6. The CDR3 here is CASSSRGLGSPLHF. CDR3 DNA sequence: TGTGCCAGCAGCTCCAGGGGGTTGGGTTCACCCCTCCACTTT.

V usage is TRBV20-1 and J usage is TRBJ2-3; 7 positions agree with TRBD2. This CDR3 contains 13 residues. The ends lost 1 base at V and 6 bases at J; junction bases unmatched: 4. Germline V gene lookup returns CDR1 DFQATT and CDR2 SNEGSKA (reference sequence). The CDR3 nucleotides are TGCAGTGCTAGAGTACCCGGGGGGGATACGCAGTATTTT. Translated, it gives CSARVPGGDTQYF.

J is TRBJ2-3 and V is TRBV5-1, with D possibly matching TRBD2 (6 bases). This CDR3 is 16 amino acids long. The germline gives CDR1 SGHRS, CDR2 YFSETQ. Trimming removed 4 bases from V and 0 bases from J, with 15 bases in between. DNA for the CDR3: TGCGCCAGCAGCGGCAGACTAGAAGTAAGCACAGATACGCAGTATTTT. Its protein product is CASSGRLEVSTDTQYF.

This clonotype was counted only a few times. V usage is TRBV20-1 and J usage is TRBJ2-7, with D possibly TRBD2 on 6 matching bases. Germline CDR1 DFQATT, CDR2 SNEGSKA (reference sequence). This CDR3 has 11 amino acids. Trimming shortened V by 3 bases and J by 7 bases, and 10 bases separated the two germline ends. CDR3 region: CSARAGGEQYF. The CDR3 bases are TGCAGTGCTAGGGCCGGGGGAGAGCAGTACTTC.

This sequence joins TRBV7-2 and TRBJ1-5; D unresolved. CDR1 and CDR2 (germline): SGHTA, FQGNSA. V gave up 1 base and J gave up 6 bases, with 10 bases separating them. The CDR3 is 14 residues long. The CDR3 DNA is TGTGCCAGCAGCTTAGATGTGGCGCCTCAGCCCCAGCATTTT. This encodes CASSLDVAPQPQHF. Supplemented by reference TRBV7-2 and TRBJ1-5, the full variable domain reads GAGVSQSPSNKVTEKGKDVELRCDPISGHTALYWYRQSLGQGLEFLIYFQGNSAPDKSGLPSDRFSAERTGGSVSTLTIQRTQQEDSAVYLCASSLDVAPQPQHFGDGTRLSIL.

The chain links TRBV4-3 to TRBJ2-7; TRBD2 matches at 12 bases. The V and J ends lost 3 bases and 1 base, in that order; junction bases with no gene match: 1. Germline CDR1 LGHNA, CDR2 YSLEER. The CDR3 loop spans 15 amino acids. CDR3 sequence: CASSHGTSGSYEQYF. CDR3 sequence (DNA): TGCGCCAGCAGCCACGGGACTAGCGGGTCCTACGAGCAGTACTTC.

This clonotype turned up a few times. The junction and the germline gene differ at one end; a read error may be behind it. V usage is TRBV7-2 and J usage is TRBJ1-6, with TRBD1 matching over 7 bases. Germline V CDR1 and CDR2: SGHTA, FQGNSA. The CDR3 has 15 amino acids. CDR3 nucleotides: TGTGCCAGCAGCCAAAGGACAGGCGGACTTTCAGCCCTCCACTTT. Translation gives CASSQRTGGLSALHF.

This clonotype was seen repeatedly, ten times or more. The rearrangement uses TRBV9 and TRBJ2-7; 9 nucleotides agree with TRBD2. Germline lookup yields CDR1 SGDLS and CDR2 YYNGEE. The CDR3 totals 14 residues. Trimming cost V 3 bases and J 2 bases; bases outside gene matches: 3. CDR3 protein: CASSATSGPYEQYF. CDR3 coding DNA: TGTGCCAGCAGCGCGACTAGCGGCCCCTACGAGCAGTACTTC.

This clonotype showed up many times. The V call is TRBV19, the J call TRBJ1-4; D is possibly TRBD1 (5 bases). Germline CDR1 and CDR2: LNHDA and SQIVND (reference sequence). V gave up 3 bases and J gave up 8 bases, with 13 bases separating them. The CDR3 runs to 14 residues. CDR3 residues: CASSIRQGNEKLFF. In nucleotides, the CDR3 is TGTGCCAGTAGTATTCGGCAGGGAAACGAAAAACTGTTTTTT.

The chain uses TRBV28 and TRBJ2-5, with D perhaps matching TRBD1 (6 bases). The germline gives CDR1 MDHEN, CDR2 SYDVKM. The CDR3 totals 14 residues. Between the trimmed V and J ends, which lost 3 bases and 3 bases, there was a span of 11 bases. CDR3 bases: TGTGCCAGCAGTTTCCAGGACAGAAAAGAGACCCAGTACTTC. The encoded protein is CASSFQDRKETQYF.

The chain carries TRBV4-3 and TRBJ2-2; D unresolved. This CDR3 is built from 16 residues. The V end was cut by 0 bases, the J end by 6 bases, with 14 bases between. Germline V gene lookup returns CDR1 LGHNA and CDR2 YSLEER. CDR3 amino acids: CASSQDDRDHAGELFF. The CDR3 DNA follows: TGCGCCAGCAGCCAAGATGACCGAGACCACGCCGGGGAGCTGTTTTTT.

The chain uses TRBV15 and TRBJ2-5; D may be TRBD2 (6 bases). V was cut by 2 bases and J by 5 bases, with 12 bases left in between. The V gene's germline CDR1 is LNHNV and CDR2 YYDKDF (reference sequence). The CDR3 loop spans 14 amino acids. The CDR3 nucleotides read TGTGCCACCAGCAGACAGGGAGGAGGGGAGACCCAGTACTTC. It is translated as CATSRQGGGETQYF.

The rearrangement links TRBV27 to TRBJ1-1, with TRBD1 identical over 9 bases. After removal of 3 bases from V and 1 base from J, the junction contained 18 bases not matched to a gene. Germline CDR1 and CDR2: MNHEY and SMNVEV (reference sequence). CDR3 length equals 20 residues. The CDR3 here is CASSFLAFGDRAAQNTEAFF. CDR3 sequence (DNA): TGTGCCAGCAGTTTTCTCGCCTTCGGGGACAGGGCAGCCCAGAACACTGAAGCTTTCTTT.

On this clonotype itself: One end of the junction fails to match germline, which may point to a read error. The V and J genes are TRBV27 and TRBJ1-2; the match to TRBD1 covers 8 bases. The germline CDR1 and CDR2 sequences are MNHEY and SMNVEV (reference sequence). The CDR3 length is 16 residues. The DNA of the CDR3 is TGTGCCAGCAGTTTATCGACAGGGGAGAGGAGCTATGGCTACAACTTC. Protein product: CASSLSTGERSYGYNF.

This clonotype was detected a few times. The chain has TRBV14 and TRBJ1-2, with D perhaps matching TRBD1 (6 bases). Germline V gene lookup returns CDR1 SGHDN and CDR2 FVKESK. Trimming took off 1 base at V and 6 bases at J, with 9 bases between the two ends. This CDR3 comprises 13 residues. CDR3 DNA: TGTGCCAGCAGCCAAGCGTACAGGGATGGCTACACCTTC. It codes for CASSQAYRDGYTF. Full variable domain (remainder filled in from reference TRBV14 and TRBJ1-2): EAGVTQFPSHSVIEKGQTVTLRCDPISGHDNLYWYRRVMGKEIKFLLHFVKESKQDESGMPNNRFLAERTGGTYSTLKVQPAELEDSGVYFCASSQAYRDGYTFGSGTRLTVV.

This clonotype was seen only a few times. V usage is TRBV4-3 and J usage is TRBJ1-5; D possibly corresponds to TRBD1 (6 bases). CDR3 length: 16 amino acids. V lost 1 base, J lost 3 bases, and 13 bases lay in between. CDR1 is LGHNA and CDR2 is YSLEER in the germline V gene. The DNA for the CDR3 is TGCGCCAGCAGCCAAGTTGCCAGGGGAGTCAATCAGCCCCAGCATTTT. It encodes CASSQVARGVNQPQHF.

This sequence joins TRBV3-1 and TRBJ1-5; D unclear. Germline lookup yields CDR1 LGHDT and CDR2 YNNKEL (reference sequence). The CDR3 covers 12 residues. V was cut by 3 bases and J by 7 bases, with 7 bases left in between. The CDR3 reads CASSQAGQPQHF. CDR3 nucleotides: TGTGCCAGCAGCCAGGCGGGGCAGCCCCAGCATTTT.